This T cell receptor beta chain was sequenced during a study of cytomegalovirus exposure and HLA in healthy donors. PCR primers comprised 60 Vbeta and 13 Jbeta primers. Produced via immunoSEQ multiplex PCR; TCRdb's table is partial and in-frame only. This sample has around 50,000 clones, with 72% found just once. This clone was found once. The CDR3 runs to 14 residues. CDR1 is WNHNN and CDR2 is SYGVQD in the germline V gene (reference sequence). V lost 0 bases and J lost 5, with 11 bases in between. Input material: PBMCs. This clonotype originated in a man aged 25-40 years in good health and CMV-seronegative. The rearrangement uses TRBV10-1 and TRBJ2-7; D is uncertain. CDR3 in DNA: TGCGCCAGCAGTGAGTCCCGCGCTACGAACGAGCAGTACTTC. This sequence encodes CASSESRATNEQYF.